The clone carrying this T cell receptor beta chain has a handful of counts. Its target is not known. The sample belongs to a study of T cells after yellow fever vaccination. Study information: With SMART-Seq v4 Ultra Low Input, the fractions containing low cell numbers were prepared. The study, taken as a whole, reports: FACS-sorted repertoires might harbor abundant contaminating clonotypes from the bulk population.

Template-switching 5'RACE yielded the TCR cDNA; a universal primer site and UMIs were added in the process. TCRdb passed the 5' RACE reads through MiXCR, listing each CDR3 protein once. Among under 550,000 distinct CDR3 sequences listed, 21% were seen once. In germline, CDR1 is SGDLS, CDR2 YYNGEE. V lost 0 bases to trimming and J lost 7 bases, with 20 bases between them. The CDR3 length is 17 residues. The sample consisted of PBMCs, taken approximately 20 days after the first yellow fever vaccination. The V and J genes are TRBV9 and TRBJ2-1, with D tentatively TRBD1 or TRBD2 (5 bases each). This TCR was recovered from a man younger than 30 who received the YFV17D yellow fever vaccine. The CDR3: CASSVATGAGARNEQFF. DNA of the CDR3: TGTGCCAGCAGCGTAGCTACCGGGGCAGGAGCGAGAAATGAGCAGTTCTTC.